The clone carrying this TCR beta chain has at least ten counts. The data are from a study of T cells in Graves' hyperthyroidism and ophthalmopathy. Study summary: It was at initial diagnosis, before any treatment, that peripheral blood was collected.

The CDR3 is 14 residues long. Germline V gives CDR1 SGHTA, CDR2 FQGNSA. Trimming pared 5 bases from V and 4 bases from J, leaving 12 bases between. Subjects aged 18 to 65 presented with newly diagnosed hyperthyroidism of less than 2 months' duration. Patients having uncontrolled infection, another autoimmune disease, pregnancy or lactation were not included. Amplification of TCR beta CDR3 regions was performed using RNA transcripts as template. During a first-round RT-PCR of the TCR CDR3, the HTBI primer set was used. One entry per CDR3 protein, called by TCRdb with MiXCR from the multiplex PCR reads. The sample has roughly 700,000 distinct CDR3 sequences; 17% are singletons.

The chain employs TRBV7-2 and TRBJ2-1, with TRBD2 as a possible D gene (7 bases). Sequenced sample: blood. The receptor's source is a man in his fifties with Graves' hyperthyroidism. The CDR3 DNA is TGTGCCAGCAGCGTAGGGGGGGGGTACAATGAGCAGTTCTTC. This sequence encodes CASSVGGGYNEQFF.